The 29 T cell receptor beta chains presented below share a single source sample, sequenced in a study of cytomegalovirus exposure and HLA in healthy donors. The PCR made use of 60 Vbeta and 13 Jbeta primers. The data were produced by immunoSEQ multiplex PCR, yet TCRdb's version contains in-frame clones alone and is incomplete. This sample yields 95,000 to 150,000 clones, of which over 6.5% are seen a single time; 6% to 7.5% belongs to the top ten. The sequenced sample was PBMCs. Every receptor here comes from a woman between 40 and 50 years old in good health and CMV-seropositive.

There are a few counts of this clone. This chain links TRBV29-1 with TRBJ2-7; 7 positions match TRBD1. The CDR3 runs to 14 residues. Germline V CDR1 and CDR2: SQVTM, ANQGSEA. The V segment lost 3 bases and the J segment 6 bases; nucleotides outside the gene matches: 11. The CDR3 loop reads CSVEAPGQSGEQYF. DNA for the CDR3: TGCAGCGTTGAGGCCCCGGGACAGTCAGGCGAGCAGTACTTC.

This clone has more than one count but fewer than ten. The rearrangement uses TRBV5-4 and TRBJ2-7; no clear D. The V end was cut by 1 base, the J end by 1 base, with 6 bases between. Germline V gene sequence: CDR1 SGHNT, CDR2 YYREEE (reference sequence). The CDR3 spans 13 residues. Written as DNA, the CDR3 is TGTGCCAGCAGCTTGACAGTTTCCTACGAGCAGTACTTC. Encoded protein: CASSLTVSYEQYF. The full variable domain, completed using reference TRBV5-4 and TRBJ2-7, is ETGVTQSPTHLIKTRGQQVTLRCSSQSGHNTVSWYQQALGQGPQFIFQYYREEENGRGNFPPRFSGLQFPNYSSELNVNALELDDSALYLCASSLTVSYEQYFGPGTRLTVT.

This clone turned up a few times. The chain employs TRBV7-9 and TRBJ2-1, with 7 bases that match TRBD2. The CDR3 totals 15 residues. J was trimmed by 0 bases and V by 5 bases; bases with no gene match: 4. Germline CDR1 and CDR2: SEHNR and FQNEAQ (reference sequence). CDR3: CASSPSGNSYNEQFF. As DNA, the CDR3 is TGTGCCAGCAGCCCGAGCGGGAACTCCTACAATGAGCAGTTCTTC. Looking up the rest from reference TRBV7-9 and TRBJ2-1 gives the full variable domain: DTGVSQNPRHKITKRGQNVTFRCDPISEHNRLYWYRQTLGQGPEFLTYFQNEAQLEKSRLLSDRFSAERPKGSFSTLEIQRTEQGDSAMYLCASSPSGNSYNEQFFGPGTRLTVL.

This clone was seen only a few times. V and J are TRBV5-1 and TRBJ1-5, with TRBD1 identical over 9 bases. This CDR3 is 17 amino acids long. Germline V lookup: CDR1 SGHRS, CDR2 YFSETQ. V shed 4 bases and J 0 bases; nucleotides not matched to a gene: 8. This chain's CDR3 is CASSPGTGTYSNQPQHF. As DNA, the CDR3 is TGCGCCAGCAGCCCTGGGACAGGGACGTATAGCAATCAGCCCCAGCATTTT.

This clone was seen a handful of times. V gene TRBV4-1 combines with J gene TRBJ1-1; D possibly corresponds to TRBD1 (5 bases). Germline V gene lookup returns CDR1 MGHRA and CDR2 YSYEKL. Trimming stripped 4 bases from V and 3 bases from J, with 12 bases between. The length of the CDR3 is 14 residues. CDR3 DNA sequence: TGCGCCAGCAGCCCGCGGGGGTATGACACTGAAGCTTTCTTT. Translating gives CASSPRGYDTEAFF.

This clone was recorded a few times. The rearrangement joins TRBV7-9 to TRBJ1-4; TRBD1 is a possible D gene (6 bases). CDR3 length: 14 residues. Germline V lookup: CDR1 SEHNR, CDR2 FQNEAQ (reference sequence). Trimming left V 7 bases short and J 5 bases short, with 14 bases between. The CDR3 protein is CASTLEGVNEKLFF. In DNA, the CDR3 is TGTGCCAGCACCCTAGAGGGGGTAAATGAAAAACTGTTTTTT.

V gene TRBV6-5 combines with J gene TRBJ2-3; TRBD2 matches at 10 bases. CDR3 length equals 13 residues. Germline assignment: CDR1 MNHEY and CDR2 SVGAGI. Unmatched junction bases numbered 4, after V lost 7 bases and J lost 6 bases. As DNA, the CDR3 is TGTGCCAGCAAAGAAGCGGGGGGGGATACGCAGTATTTT. It translates to CASKEAGGDTQYF.

This clone showed up just a few times. The chain employs TRBV6-6 and TRBJ2-7; 8 positions match TRBD2. This CDR3 has 16 amino acids. With 4 bases clipped from V and 2 bases from J, the junction kept 10 bases outside the gene matches. CDR1 and CDR2 from the germline V gene are MNHNY and SVGAGI (reference sequence). CDR3 protein: CASSSGSGGRPYEQYF. Here the CDR3 DNA reads TGTGCCAGCAGTTCCGGGTCGGGGGGGAGACCCTACGAGCAGTACTTC.

This clone was recorded a few times. This chain uses TRBV29-1 with TRBJ2-1, with D possibly TRBD1 on 6 matching bases. V lost 3 bases and J 6 bases, leaving 9 bases between the germline ends. Germline loops: CDR1 SQVTM, CDR2 ANQGSEA. CDR3 length: 12 residues. The CDR3 bases are TGCAGCGTTGAGGCGACAGGCAATGAGCAGTTCTTC. Residues: CSVEATGNEQFF.

V and J are TRBV6-4 and TRBJ2-2, with 7 positions matching TRBD2. There are 15 residues in the CDR3. V lost 6 bases, J lost 1 base, and 5 bases stayed unmatched. Germline V gives CDR1 MRHNA, CDR2 SNTAGT. The CDR3 protein is CASSLTSLNTGELFF. As DNA, the CDR3 is TGTGCCAGCAGCTTGACTAGCCTGAACACCGGGGAGCTGTTTTTT.

This clone was detected only a few times. The rearrangement joins TRBV18 to TRBJ1-5; TRBD1 matches at 11 bases. Germline lookup yields CDR1 KGHSH and CDR2 LQKENI. The CDR3 spans 16 residues. V was pared by 3 bases and J by 2 bases, with 3 bases of the junction left unmatched. Here the CDR3 reads CASSPWDRGGNQPQHF. For the CDR3, the DNA is TGTGCCAGCTCACCTTGGGACAGGGGGGGCAATCAGCCCCAGCATTTT.

In its sample, this clone was seen a few times. This chain connects TRBV6-5 to TRBJ1-2; 11 positions agree with TRBD1. Per the germline V gene, CDR1 is MNHEY and CDR2 is SVGAGI. With 6 bases clipped from V and 5 bases from J, the junction kept 8 bases outside the gene matches. This CDR3 has 15 residues. CDR3 in amino acids: CASRQPGQGGYGYTF. As DNA, the CDR3 is TGTGCCAGCAGACAACCGGGACAGGGGGGGTATGGCTACACCTTC.

The V gene is TRBV18, the J gene TRBJ1-4; no reliable D call. The V gene's germline CDR1 is KGHSH and CDR2 LQKENI. This CDR3 is built from 13 residues. V was pared by 6 bases and J by 10 bases, with 15 bases between. CDR3 in amino acids: CASSREQSGKLFF. The CDR3 region has the DNA TGTGCCAGCTCCCGGGAGCAAAGTGGAAAACTGTTTTTT. The full variable domain, rest sourced from reference TRBV18 and TRBJ1-4, is NAGVMQNPRHLVRRRGQEARLRCSPMKGHSHVYWYRQLPEEGLKFMVYLQKENIIDESGMPKERFSAEFPKEGPSILRIQQVVRGDSAAYFCASSREQSGKLFFGSGTQLSVL.

The chain employs TRBV6-6 and TRBJ1-3; D is undetermined. The CDR3 contains 14 residues. Germline CDR1 reads MNHNY; CDR2 reads SVGAGI (reference sequence). V gave up 6 bases and J gave up 9 bases, with 18 bases separating them. The CDR3, as DNA: TGTGCCAGCAGGCCCGAGGGAGGCGCGCGCACCATATATTTT. It yields the protein CASRPEGGARTIYF.

This clone was counted between two and nine times. CDR3 region: CASSLVLRTSGGEETQYF. The CDR3 DNA follows: TGCGCCAGCAGCTTAGTGCTTCGGACTAGCGGGGGGGAAGAGACCCAGTACTTC. V and J are TRBV5-1 and TRBJ2-5; 15 bases are shared with TRBD2. Germline V gives CDR1 SGHRS, CDR2 YFSETQ. The CDR3 has 18 residues. V lost 2 bases to trimming and J lost 3 bases; unmatched junction nucleotides: 8.

V is TRBV30 and J is TRBJ1-2; D unresolved. The CDR3 length is 13 residues. CDR1 and CDR2 from the germline V gene are GTSNPN and SVGIG (reference sequence). V was clipped by 0 bases and J by 7 bases, with 12 bases between them. The CDR3, as DNA: TGTGCCTGGAGTGTGCGAACAGAACTTGGCTACACCTTC. Amino acids: CAWSVRTELGYTF.

The chain uses TRBV19 and TRBJ2-7, with 8 bases identical to TRBD1. Germline trimming cut 4 bases from V and 2 bases from J; bases unmatched to any gene: 4. The CDR3 is made up of 14 amino acids. CDR1 and CDR2 (germline): LNHDA, SQIVND (reference sequence). DNA for the CDR3: TGTGCCAGTAGTACCGGGACAGGACCCTACGAGCAGTACTTC. Residues: CASSTGTGPYEQYF. The full variable domain, in which reference TRBV19 and TRBJ2-7 provide the parts outside the CDR3, is DGGITQSPKYLFRKEGQNVTLSCEQNLNHDAMYWYRQDPGQGLRLIYYSQIVNDFQKGDIAEGYSVSREKKESFPLTVTSAQKNPTAFYLCASSTGTGPYEQYFGPGTRLTVT.

A few counts support this clone. This chain uses TRBV6-5 with TRBJ1-3, with 7 bases fitting TRBD1. This CDR3 spans 14 amino acids. V shed 6 bases and J 0 bases; nucleotides not matched to a gene: 2. Germline loops: CDR1 MNHEY, CDR2 SVGAGI. CDR3 nucleotide sequence: TGTGCCAGCAGGACAGGGCCCTCTGGAAACACCATATATTTT. This gives the protein CASRTGPSGNTIYF.

This clone was seen only a few times. The chain carries TRBV7-9 and TRBJ1-4, with 10 bases fitting TRBD1. The CDR3 covers 14 residues. V was pared by 4 bases and J by 6 bases, with 2 bases of the junction left unmatched. In germline, CDR1 is SEHNR, CDR2 FQNEAQ (reference sequence). Here the CDR3 reads CASSSGTGDEKLFF. The DNA for the CDR3 is TGTGCCAGCAGCTCCGGGACAGGGGATGAAAAACTGTTTTTT.

This clone was picked up a small number of times. The gene calls are TRBV10-1 and TRBJ1-5, with D unclear. V was clipped by 3 bases and J by 0 bases, with 9 bases between them. This CDR3 contains 15 residues. Germline lookup yields CDR1 WNHNN and CDR2 SYGVQD (reference sequence). CDR3 residues: CASSDSDNSNQPQHF. The CDR3 DNA reads TGCGCCAGCAGTGATAGCGATAATAGCAATCAGCCCCAGCATTTT.

This chain connects TRBV6-4 to TRBJ2-3; D might be TRBD2 (6 bases). Germline V gene lookup returns CDR1 MRHNA and CDR2 SNTAGT. V was cut by 4 bases and J by 1 base, with 9 bases left in between. The CDR3 sequence is 14 residues long. CDR3 in amino acids: CASSVREGTDTQYF. DNA for the CDR3: TGTGCCAGCAGTGTCAGGGAGGGCACAGATACGCAGTATTTT.

This clone was recorded a few times. The chain couples TRBV6-1 to TRBJ1-6; D is undetermined. V gave up 2 bases and J gave up 10 bases, with 6 bases separating them. Germline-derived CDR1 and CDR2 are MNHNS and SASEGT. This CDR3 region has 12 residues. The CDR3 DNA is TGTGCCAGCAGTGAATCGGGATCACCCCTCCACTTT. Its protein is CASSESGSPLHF.

This clone was counted only a few times. The J gene is TRBJ1-6, the V gene TRBV7-9; D call uncertain. Deletions cut 1 base from V and 0 bases from J, with 13 bases between. The CDR3 is made up of 18 amino acids. Germline CDR1 reads SEHNR; CDR2 reads FQNEAQ (reference sequence). In nucleotides, the CDR3 is TGTGCCAGCAGCTTAGGGTCAGGCAGTAGCTCCTATAATTCACCCCTCCACTTT. Protein sequence: CASSLGSGSSSYNSPLHF.

This clone was counted a few times. A junction boundary mismatches the germline segment, possibly from a read error. The gene calls are TRBV29-1 and TRBJ2-7; D possibly corresponds to TRBD1 (5 bases). The CDR3 contains 12 residues. Germline V lookup: CDR1 SQVTM, CDR2 ANQGSEA. This CDR3 reads CSVETDNYAQYF. CDR3 nucleotides: TGCAGCGTTGAGACAGACAACTACGCGCAGTACTTC.

The rearrangement uses TRBV25-1 and TRBJ1-2; D is undetermined. CDR1 MGHDK and CDR2 SYGVNS come from the germline V gene. The V end was cut by 2 bases, the J end by 5 bases, with 12 bases between. This CDR3 is 14 amino acids long. CDR3 sequence (DNA): TGTGCCAGCAGTGAAGAGCCGGGGTTTTATGGCTACACCTTC. Translation gives CASSEEPGFYGYTF.

This clone was recorded a few times. CDR3 sequence: CASSSGTGVWEQFF. In DNA form, the CDR3 reads TGTGCCAGCAGTTCCGGGACAGGGGTGTGGGAGCAGTTCTTC. J is TRBJ2-1 and V is TRBV9, with 10 bases fitting TRBD1. With 5 bases clipped from V and 10 bases from J, the junction kept 9 bases outside the gene matches. In germline, CDR1 is SGDLS, CDR2 YYNGEE. The CDR3 is 14 residues long.

The chain links TRBV28 to TRBJ2-5; TRBD2 is a possible D gene (6 bases). Germline CDR1 reads MDHEN; CDR2 reads SYDVKM. The ends were cut back, 10 bases at V and 12 bases at J, with 18 bases in the middle. The CDR3 length is 11 residues. The CDR3 region is CAIKGLASEYF. In nucleotides, the CDR3 is TGTGCCATCAAAGGGCTAGCGTCCGAGTACTTC.

The chain uses TRBV29-1 and TRBJ1-4; 9 bases map to TRBD1. With V trimmed by 4 bases and J by 6 bases, 0 bases remained unmatched. Germline assignment: CDR1 SQVTM and CDR2 ANQGSEA. The CDR3 runs 12 residues. CDR3 nucleotide sequence: TGCAGCGTTGGGGACAGGGATGAAAAACTGTTTTTT. Translating gives CSVGDRDEKLFF.

This clone was seen more than once but under ten times. The J gene is TRBJ2-2, the V gene TRBV5-1; 8 nucleotides match TRBD1. The CDR3 length is 16 residues. Germline V gene sequence: CDR1 SGHRS, CDR2 YFSETQ. Trimming at V came to 3 bases and at J to 2 bases, leaving 6 bases not matched to a gene. This CDR3 is CASSSGQGGNTGELFF. CDR3 nucleotides: TGCGCCAGCAGCTCCGGACAGGGAGGTAACACCGGGGAGCTGTTTTTT.